This T cell receptor beta chain emerged from a study of cytomegalovirus exposure and HLA in healthy donors. Study details: Clustering assigned 81% of the 350 to 400 genotyped donors to the Caucasian-associated ancestry cluster.

This clone was detected only once. Its antigen is as yet unknown. Germline loops: CDR1 MNHEY, CDR2 SMNVEV (reference sequence). Trimming at V came to 0 bases and at J to 7 bases, leaving 5 bases not matched to a gene. This CDR3 contains 15 residues. PCR employed 60 Vbeta and 13 Jbeta primers. How the authors handled the data: Later, an analysis found some 80 million unique TCR beta chains, and roughly 9.9 million of these were shared. Libraries were prepared by immunoSEQ multiplex PCR; TCRdb keeps only in-frame clonotypes and omits some of them. V and J calls and clone size come straight from that table; D and trimming were deduced from the DNA. The sample consists of 110,000 to 150,000 clones, about 86% of them appearing once. Study-wide findings and caveats: TCR beta V segments were, for the most part, productive about 87% or about 30% of the time in an earlier analysis. A further, later analysis showed that HLA-associated TCR beta chains (compared with equally common others) were more clonally expanded.

J is TRBJ2-7 and V is TRBV27, with 11 bases lining up with TRBD2. The source of this sequence is a man in his forties in good health and CMV-seropositive. Sequencing was carried out using PBMCs. The CDR3 region is CASSLSPASGREQYF. The CDR3 DNA reads as TGTGCCAGCAGTTTATCTCCGGCTAGCGGGAGGGAGCAGTACTTC.